This T cell receptor (beta chain) was observed in a study of T-cell reconstitution after alpha-beta-depleted transplantation in children. The TCRbeta library incorporated unique molecular identifiers. MiXCR, applied by TCRdb to the PCR reads, yields one record per CDR3 protein. The sample contains over 150,000 distinct CDR3 sequences, more than 14% of which appear only once. The CDR3 loop spans 17 amino acids. The trim removed 2 bases at V and 0 bases at J, leaving 6 bases unmatched. Sequenced material: PBMCs from the stem cell graft donor, taken from the stem cell graft. The source is a human donor who donated a stem cell graft to a child with acute lymphoblastic leukemia. The rearrangement links TRBV12-3 or TRBV12-4 to TRBJ2-2; 7 nucleotides align to TRBD1. The CDR3 protein is CASSLRDRHANTGELFF. The CDR3 DNA reads as TGTGCCAGCAGTTTAAGGGACAGACACGCGAACACCGGGGAGCTGTTTTTT.